The source of this T cell receptor beta chain is a study of long-term antiretroviral therapy in people with HIV. Overall study results and limits: Pre-ART-expanded clones dominated the repertoire at all time points. Diversity remained lower than transplant donor controls, even though it increased after ART. The study found narrower CDR3 length ranges in HIV repertoires than in controls.

Deletions cut 1 base from V and 2 bases from J, with 9 bases between. Germline loops: CDR1 SGHAT, CDR2 FQNNGV. The length of the CDR3 is 15 residues. Version v3.0 of the immunoSEQ assay was performed at survey level. Data came from immunoSEQ multiplex PCR; TCRdb stores just in-frame clones and leaves some out. The repertoire has about 17,000 clones, about 81% of them found once; the top ten carry around 8.2%. As concerns this clone: Its target is unknown.

The TCR originated in a man between 18 and 29 years old with HIV. The V and J genes are TRBV11-2 and TRBJ2-1, with D perhaps being TRBD1 or TRBD2 (5 bases each). Source: unsorted PBMCs, taken 0.3 years after starting antiretroviral therapy. This CDR3 reads CASSLARDPYNEQFF. DNA of the CDR3: TGTGCCAGCAGCTTAGCCCGGGACCCCTACAATGAGCAGTTCTTC.